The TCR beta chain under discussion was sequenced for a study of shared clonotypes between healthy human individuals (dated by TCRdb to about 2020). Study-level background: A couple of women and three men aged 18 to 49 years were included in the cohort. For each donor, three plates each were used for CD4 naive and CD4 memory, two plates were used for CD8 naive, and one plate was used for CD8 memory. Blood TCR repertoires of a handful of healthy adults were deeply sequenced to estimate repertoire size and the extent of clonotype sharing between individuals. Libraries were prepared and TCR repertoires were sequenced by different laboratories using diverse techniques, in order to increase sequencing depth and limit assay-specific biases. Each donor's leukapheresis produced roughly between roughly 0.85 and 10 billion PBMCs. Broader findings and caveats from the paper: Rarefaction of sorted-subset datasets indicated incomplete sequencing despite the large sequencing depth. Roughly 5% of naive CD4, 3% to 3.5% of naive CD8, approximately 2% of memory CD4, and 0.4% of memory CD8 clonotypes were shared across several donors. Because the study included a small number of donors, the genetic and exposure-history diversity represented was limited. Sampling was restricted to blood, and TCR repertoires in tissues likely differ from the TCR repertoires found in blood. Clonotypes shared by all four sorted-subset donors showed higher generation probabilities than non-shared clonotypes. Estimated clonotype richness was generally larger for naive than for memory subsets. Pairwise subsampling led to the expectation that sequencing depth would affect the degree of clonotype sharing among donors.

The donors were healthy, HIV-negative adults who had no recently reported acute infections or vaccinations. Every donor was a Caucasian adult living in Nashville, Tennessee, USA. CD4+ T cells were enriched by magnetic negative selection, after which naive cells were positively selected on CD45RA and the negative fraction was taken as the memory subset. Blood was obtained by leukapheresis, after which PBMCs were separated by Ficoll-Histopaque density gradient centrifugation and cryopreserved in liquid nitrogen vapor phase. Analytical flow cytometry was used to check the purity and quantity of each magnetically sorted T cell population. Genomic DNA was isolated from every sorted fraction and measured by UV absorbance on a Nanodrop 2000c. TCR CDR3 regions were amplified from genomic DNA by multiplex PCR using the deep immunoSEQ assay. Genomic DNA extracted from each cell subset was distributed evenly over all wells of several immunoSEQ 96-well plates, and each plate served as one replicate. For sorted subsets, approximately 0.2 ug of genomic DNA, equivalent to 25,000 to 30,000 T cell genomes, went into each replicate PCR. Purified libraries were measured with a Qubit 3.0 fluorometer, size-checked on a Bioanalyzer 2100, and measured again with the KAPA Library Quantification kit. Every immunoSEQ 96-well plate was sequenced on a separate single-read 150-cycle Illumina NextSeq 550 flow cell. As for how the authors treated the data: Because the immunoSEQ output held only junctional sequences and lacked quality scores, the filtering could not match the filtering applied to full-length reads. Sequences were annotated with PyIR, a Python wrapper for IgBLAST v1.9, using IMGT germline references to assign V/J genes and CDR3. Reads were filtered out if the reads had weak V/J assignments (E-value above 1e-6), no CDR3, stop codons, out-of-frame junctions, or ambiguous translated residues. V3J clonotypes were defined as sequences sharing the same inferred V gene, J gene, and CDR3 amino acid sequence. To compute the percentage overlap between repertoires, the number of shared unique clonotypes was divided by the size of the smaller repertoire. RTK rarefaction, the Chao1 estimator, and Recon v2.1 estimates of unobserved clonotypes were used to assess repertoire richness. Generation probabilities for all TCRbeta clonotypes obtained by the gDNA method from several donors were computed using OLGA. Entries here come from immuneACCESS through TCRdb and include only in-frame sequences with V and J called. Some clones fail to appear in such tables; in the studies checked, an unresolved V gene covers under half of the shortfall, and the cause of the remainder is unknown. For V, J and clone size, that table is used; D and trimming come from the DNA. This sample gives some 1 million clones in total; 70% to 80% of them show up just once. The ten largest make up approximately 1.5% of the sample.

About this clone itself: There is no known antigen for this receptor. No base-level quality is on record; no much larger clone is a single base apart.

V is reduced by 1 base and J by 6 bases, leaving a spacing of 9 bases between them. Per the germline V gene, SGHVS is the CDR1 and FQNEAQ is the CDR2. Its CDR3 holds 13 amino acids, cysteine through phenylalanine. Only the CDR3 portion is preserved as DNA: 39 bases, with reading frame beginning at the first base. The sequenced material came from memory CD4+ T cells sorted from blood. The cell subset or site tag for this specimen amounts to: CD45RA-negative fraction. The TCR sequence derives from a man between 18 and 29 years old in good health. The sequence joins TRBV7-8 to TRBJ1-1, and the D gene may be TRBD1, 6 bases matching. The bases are TGTGCCAGCAGCTTAGAGGGGGTCGCTGAAGCTTTCTTT. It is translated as CASSLEGVAEAFF.